This T cell receptor beta chain came from a study of blood T cell repertoires in COVID-19 (dated by TCRdb to the early 2020s). At the level of the whole study: The collaborator samples originated in the United States, Italy and Spain and spanned the acute and convalescent phases of COVID-19. The material from the prospective study consisted of cDNA or gDNA derived from T cells, B-cell-depleted T cells, or PBMCs. The dataset comprised deeply sampled blood TCRbeta repertoires from subjects exposed to, actively infected with, or recovered from COVID-19. The repertoires were made available in a free public database intended to serve as a resource for research on the immune response to SARS-CoV-2. Samples were obtained from the ongoing ImmuneRACE study (first 160 participants) and from 1,254 subjects provided by 6 global collaborators. A de-identified subject ID, COVID-19 status, age in years and sex were almost always included in the sample metadata. Where HLA class I and class II types were available, the types were taken from metadata supplied by the sample provider, not from assay-based typing. The paper as a whole reports these results and caveats: The quantity of clinical and demographic metadata differed by source and by participant and was supplied without curation.

Whole blood was collected in K2EDTA tubes by collaborating institutions according to the institutions' own protocols. Collaborator samples were shipped for TCRbeta analysis as frozen whole blood, isolated PBMCs, or DNA extracted from either sample type. As concerns this clone: Its antigen remains unidentified. Within one base of it there is no much larger clone, and no base qualities were kept.

Counted from cysteine to phenylalanine, this CDR3 has 12 amino acids. The DNA shown is the 36-base CDR3, in frame from base 1. CDR1 and CDR2, per the germline V gene (reference sequence), are SEHNR and FQNEAQ. The trim is 2 bases for V and 4 bases for J, with a gap of 5 bases between the germline ends. The immunoSEQ Assay, a bias-controlled multiplex PCR, was used to amplify TCRbeta CDR3 regions from genomic DNA. On the authors' methods: The number of nucleated cells in each sample was estimated from the amplification of reference gene primers within the assay. Sequence reads were collapsed and filtered to measure the absolute abundance of every unique TCRbeta CDR3 rearrangement. For each sample, productive Simpson clonality was calculated by taking the square root of Simpson's diversity index across productive rearrangements. The table was pulled from immuneACCESS by TCRdb, which kept in-frame rearrangements only. Such tables lose some clones; where checked, under half of the loss comes from unresolved V genes, and the rest has no known cause. From that table come the V and J calls and clone size; the DNA was used to work out D and trimming. The sample table contains fewer than 250,000 clones; only one count was recorded for about 87% of them. Under 2% of the sample is in the top ten clones.

The chain couples TRBV7-9 to TRBJ1-1, with no confident D gene call. This TCR came from a man aged 65 to 85 with acute or convalescent COVID-19. The sequenced sample consisted of peripheral blood. The CDR3 region: CASSLMRTEAFF. The nucleotides are TGTGCCAGCAGCTTAATGCGCACTGAAGCTTTCTTT.